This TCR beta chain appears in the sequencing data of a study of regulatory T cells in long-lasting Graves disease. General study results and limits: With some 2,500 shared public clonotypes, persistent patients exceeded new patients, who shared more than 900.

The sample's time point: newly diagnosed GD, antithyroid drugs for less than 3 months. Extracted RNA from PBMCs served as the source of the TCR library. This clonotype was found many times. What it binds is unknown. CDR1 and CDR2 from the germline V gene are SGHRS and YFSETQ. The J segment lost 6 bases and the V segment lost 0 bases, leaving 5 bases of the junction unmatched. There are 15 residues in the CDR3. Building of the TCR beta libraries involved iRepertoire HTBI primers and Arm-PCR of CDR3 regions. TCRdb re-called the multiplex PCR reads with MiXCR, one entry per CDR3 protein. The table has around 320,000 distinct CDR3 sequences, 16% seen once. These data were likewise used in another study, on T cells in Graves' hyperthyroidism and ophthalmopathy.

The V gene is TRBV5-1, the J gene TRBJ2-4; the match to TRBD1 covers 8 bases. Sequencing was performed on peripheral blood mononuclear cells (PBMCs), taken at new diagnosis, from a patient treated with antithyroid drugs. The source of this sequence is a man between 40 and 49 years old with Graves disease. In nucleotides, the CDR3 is TGCGCCAGCAGCTTGGAAACAGGGGGTGCAAACATTCAGTACTTC. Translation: CASSLETGGANIQYF.